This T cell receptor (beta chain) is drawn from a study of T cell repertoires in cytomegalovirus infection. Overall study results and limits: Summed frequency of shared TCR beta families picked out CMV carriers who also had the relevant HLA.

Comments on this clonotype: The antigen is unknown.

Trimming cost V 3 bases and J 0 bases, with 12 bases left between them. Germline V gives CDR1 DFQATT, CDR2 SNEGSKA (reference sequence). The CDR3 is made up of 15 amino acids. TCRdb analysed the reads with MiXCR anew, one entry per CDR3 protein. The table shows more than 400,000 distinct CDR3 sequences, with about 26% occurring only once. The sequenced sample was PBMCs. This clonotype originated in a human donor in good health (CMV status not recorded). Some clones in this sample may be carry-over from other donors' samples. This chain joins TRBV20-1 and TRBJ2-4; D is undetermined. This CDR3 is CSASRSALAKNIQYF. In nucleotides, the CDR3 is TGCAGTGCTAGTCGTTCAGCGCTAGCCAAAAACATTCAGTACTTC.